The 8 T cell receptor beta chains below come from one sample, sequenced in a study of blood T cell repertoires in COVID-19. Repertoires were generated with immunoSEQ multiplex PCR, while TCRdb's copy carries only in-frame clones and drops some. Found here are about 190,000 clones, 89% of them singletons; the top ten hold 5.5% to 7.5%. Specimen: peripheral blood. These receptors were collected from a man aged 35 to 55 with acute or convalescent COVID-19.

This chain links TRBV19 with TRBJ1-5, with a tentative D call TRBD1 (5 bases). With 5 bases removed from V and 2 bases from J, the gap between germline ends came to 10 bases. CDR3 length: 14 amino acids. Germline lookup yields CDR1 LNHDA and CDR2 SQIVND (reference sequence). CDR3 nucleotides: TGTGCCAGTAGTCCACAACAGGGCAATCAGCCCCAGCATTTT. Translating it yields CASSPQQGNQPQHF.

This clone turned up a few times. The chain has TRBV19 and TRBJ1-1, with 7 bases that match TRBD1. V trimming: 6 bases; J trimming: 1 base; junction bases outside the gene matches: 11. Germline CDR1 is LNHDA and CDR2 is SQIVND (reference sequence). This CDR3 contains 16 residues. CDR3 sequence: CASRVRQGQENTEAFF. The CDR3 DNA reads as TGTGCCAGTAGGGTAAGACAGGGCCAGGAGAACACTGAAGCTTTCTTT.

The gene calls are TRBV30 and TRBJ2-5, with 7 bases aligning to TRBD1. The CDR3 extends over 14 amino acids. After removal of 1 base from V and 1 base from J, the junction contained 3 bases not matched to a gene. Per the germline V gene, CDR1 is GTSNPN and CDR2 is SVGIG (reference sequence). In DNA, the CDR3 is TGTGCCTGGAGTGGGGGACAGCCCCAAGAGACCCAGTACTTC. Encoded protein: CAWSGGQPQETQYF.

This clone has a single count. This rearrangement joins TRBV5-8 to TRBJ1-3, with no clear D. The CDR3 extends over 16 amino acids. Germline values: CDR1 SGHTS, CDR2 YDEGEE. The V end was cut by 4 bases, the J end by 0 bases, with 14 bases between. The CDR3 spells CASSKGDNLSGNTIYF. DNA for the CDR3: TGTGCCAGCAGCAAGGGAGACAACCTCTCTGGAAACACCATATATTTT.

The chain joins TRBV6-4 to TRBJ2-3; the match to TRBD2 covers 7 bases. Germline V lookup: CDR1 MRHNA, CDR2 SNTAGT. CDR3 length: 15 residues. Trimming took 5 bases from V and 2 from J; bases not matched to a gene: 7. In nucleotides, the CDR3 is TGTGCCAGCAGTACCTATGCGGGGGTCACAGATACGCAGTATTTT. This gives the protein CASSTYAGVTDTQYF.

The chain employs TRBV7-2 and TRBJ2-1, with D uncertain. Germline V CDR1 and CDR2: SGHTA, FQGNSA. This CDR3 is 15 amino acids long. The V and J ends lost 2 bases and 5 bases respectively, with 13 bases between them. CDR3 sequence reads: CASSLSPVLDNEQFF. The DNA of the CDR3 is TGTGCCAGCAGCTTATCCCCAGTCCTAGACAATGAGCAGTTCTTC.

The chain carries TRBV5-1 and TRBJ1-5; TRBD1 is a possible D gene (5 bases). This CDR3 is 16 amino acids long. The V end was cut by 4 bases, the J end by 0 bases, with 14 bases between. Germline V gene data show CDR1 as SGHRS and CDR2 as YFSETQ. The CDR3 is CASSPEGFDSNQPQHF. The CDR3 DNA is TGCGCCAGCAGCCCGGAGGGGTTCGATAGCAATCAGCCCCAGCATTTT. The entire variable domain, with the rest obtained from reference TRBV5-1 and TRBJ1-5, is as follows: KAGVTQTPRYLIKTRGQQVTLSCSPISGHRSVSWYQQTPGQGLQFLFEYFSETQRNKGNFPGRFSGRQFSNSRSEMNVSTLELGDSALYLCASSPEGFDSNQPQHFGDGTRLSIL.

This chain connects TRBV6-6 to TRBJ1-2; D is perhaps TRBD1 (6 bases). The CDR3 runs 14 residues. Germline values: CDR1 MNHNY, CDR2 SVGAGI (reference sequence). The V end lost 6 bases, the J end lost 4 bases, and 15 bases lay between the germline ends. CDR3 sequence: CASRGTRNRYGYTF. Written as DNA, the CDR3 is TGTGCCAGCAGGGGGACACGGAACCGCTATGGCTACACCTTC.